Sequencing of this TCR beta chain was carried out in a study of somatic mutations in cytotoxic T cells in rheumatoid arthritis. Study summary: Each patient's diagnosis was followed right away by a blood draw (approximately 30 ml EDTA), before any treatment.

Profiling relied on immunoSEQ multiplex PCR, and the TCRdb table lists in-frame clones only, not all of them. The sample has about 7,000 clones; about four fifths are singletons. Study-wide points: It was found that CD8+ T-cell clonality in rheumatoid arthritis patients did not differ significantly from that in age-matched healthy controls. Antigens targeted by the expanded CD8+ clones were unknown.

Germline V gene data show CDR1 as PRHDT and CDR2 as FYEKMQ (reference sequence). The CDR3 contains 16 residues. Trimming removed 3 bases at V and 6 bases at J, with 21 bases between. This clone is medium-sized (0.01 to 0.1%) within its sample. As yet, its antigen is unknown. Each population, CD4+ and CD8+ cells, was isolated by positive magnetic bead selection and checked for purity by flow cytometry. The sample consisted of CD8+ T cells sorted from blood. The sequence was obtained from an adult with rheumatoid arthritis. The rearrangement uses TRBV13 and TRBJ2-7, with D possibly being TRBD2 (5 bases). The CDR3: CASSFGVSGPLGEQYV. The CDR3 DNA is TGTGCCAGCAGCTTCGGGGTTTCAGGACCCCTTGGCGAGCAGTACGTC.